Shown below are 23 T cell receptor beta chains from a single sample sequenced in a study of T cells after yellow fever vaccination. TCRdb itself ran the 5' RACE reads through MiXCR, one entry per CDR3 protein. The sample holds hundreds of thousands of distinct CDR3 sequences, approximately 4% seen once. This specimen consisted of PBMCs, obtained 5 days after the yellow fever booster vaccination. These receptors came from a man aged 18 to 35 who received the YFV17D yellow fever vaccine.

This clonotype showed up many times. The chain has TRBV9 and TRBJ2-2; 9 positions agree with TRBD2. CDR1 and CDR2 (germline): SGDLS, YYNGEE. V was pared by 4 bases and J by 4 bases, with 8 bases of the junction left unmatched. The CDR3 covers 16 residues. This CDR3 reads CASSNSAGGFTGELFF. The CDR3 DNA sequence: TGTGCCAGCAGCAATTCAGCGGGGGGTTTCACCGGGGAGCTGTTTTTT.

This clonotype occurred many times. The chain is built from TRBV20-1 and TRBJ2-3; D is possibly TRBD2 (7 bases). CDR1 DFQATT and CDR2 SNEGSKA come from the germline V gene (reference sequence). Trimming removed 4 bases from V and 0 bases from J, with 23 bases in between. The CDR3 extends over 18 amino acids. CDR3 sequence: CSAMTPPLGGPSTDTQYF. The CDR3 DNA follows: TGCAGTGCTATGACCCCCCCCCTCGGGGGGCCTAGCACAGATACGCAGTATTTT.

The CDR3 sequence is CASSLWEGNDPQHF. Here the CDR3 DNA reads TGTGCCAGCAGTTTATGGGAGGGTAATGACCCCCAGCATTTT. The chain is built from TRBV28 and TRBJ1-5; D call uncertain. Germline V gene lookup returns CDR1 MDHEN and CDR2 SYDVKM. V was clipped by 0 bases and J by 10 bases, with 13 bases between them. The CDR3 has 14 residues.

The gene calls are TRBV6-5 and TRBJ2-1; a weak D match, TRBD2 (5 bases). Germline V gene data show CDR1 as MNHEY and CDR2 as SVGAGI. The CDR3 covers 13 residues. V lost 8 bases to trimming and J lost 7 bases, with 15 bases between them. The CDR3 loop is CASLRLGDNEQFF. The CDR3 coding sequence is TGTGCCAGCCTTAGGTTGGGAGATAATGAGCAGTTCTTC.

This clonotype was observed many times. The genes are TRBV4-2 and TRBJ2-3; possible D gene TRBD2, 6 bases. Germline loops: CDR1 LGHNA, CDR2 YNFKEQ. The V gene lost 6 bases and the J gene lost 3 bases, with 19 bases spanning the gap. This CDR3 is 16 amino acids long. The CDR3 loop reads CASRGTEGSATDTQYF. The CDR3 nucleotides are TGTGCCAGCAGGGGGACGGAGGGATCCGCGACAGATACGCAGTATTTT.

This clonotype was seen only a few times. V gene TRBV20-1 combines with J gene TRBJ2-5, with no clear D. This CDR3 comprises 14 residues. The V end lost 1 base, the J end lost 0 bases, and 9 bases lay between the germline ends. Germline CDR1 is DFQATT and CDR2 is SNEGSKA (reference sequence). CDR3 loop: CSARGPDYQETQYF. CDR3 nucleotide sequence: TGCAGTGCTAGAGGCCCAGACTACCAAGAGACCCAGTACTTC.

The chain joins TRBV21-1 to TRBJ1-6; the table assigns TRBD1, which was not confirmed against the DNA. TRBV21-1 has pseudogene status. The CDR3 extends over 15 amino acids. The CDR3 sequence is CASSKSDSHNSPLHF. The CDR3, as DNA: TGTGCCAGCAGCAAAAGTGACAGCCATAATTCACCTCTCCACTTT.

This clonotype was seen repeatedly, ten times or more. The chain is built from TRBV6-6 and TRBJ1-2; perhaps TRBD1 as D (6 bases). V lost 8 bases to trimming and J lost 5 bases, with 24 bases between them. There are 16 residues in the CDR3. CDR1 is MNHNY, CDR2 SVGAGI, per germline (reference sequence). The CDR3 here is CASGVSDRLLFYGYTF. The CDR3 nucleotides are TGTGCCAGCGGCGTATCCGACAGGCTTCTTTTTTATGGCTACACCTTC.

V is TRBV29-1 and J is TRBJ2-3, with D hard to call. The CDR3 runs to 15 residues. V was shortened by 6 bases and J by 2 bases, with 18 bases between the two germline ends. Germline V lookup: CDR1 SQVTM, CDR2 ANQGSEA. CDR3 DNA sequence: TGCAGCGTAGCTAGAAAAGACCCTTTCACAGATACGCAGTATTTT. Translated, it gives CSVARKDPFTDTQYF.

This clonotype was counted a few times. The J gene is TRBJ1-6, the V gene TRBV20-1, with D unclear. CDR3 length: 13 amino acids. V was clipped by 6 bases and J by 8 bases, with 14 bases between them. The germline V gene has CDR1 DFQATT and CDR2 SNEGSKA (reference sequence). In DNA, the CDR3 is TGCAGTGCCCCTAGAGGTTTAGATTCACCCCTCCACTTT. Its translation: CSAPRGLDSPLHF.

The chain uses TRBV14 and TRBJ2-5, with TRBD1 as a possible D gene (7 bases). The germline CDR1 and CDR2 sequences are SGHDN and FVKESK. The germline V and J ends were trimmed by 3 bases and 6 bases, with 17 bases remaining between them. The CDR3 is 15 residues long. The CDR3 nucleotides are TGTGCCAGCAGCCAGGAGGGGGCATTGGCGAAGACCCAGTACTTC. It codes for CASSQEGALAKTQYF. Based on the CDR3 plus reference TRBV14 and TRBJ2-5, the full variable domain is EAGVTQFPSHSVIEKGQTVTLRCDPISGHDNLYWYRRVMGKEIKFLLHFVKESKQDESGMPNNRFLAERTGGTYSTLKVQPAELEDSGVYFCASSQEGALAKTQYFGPGTRLLVL.

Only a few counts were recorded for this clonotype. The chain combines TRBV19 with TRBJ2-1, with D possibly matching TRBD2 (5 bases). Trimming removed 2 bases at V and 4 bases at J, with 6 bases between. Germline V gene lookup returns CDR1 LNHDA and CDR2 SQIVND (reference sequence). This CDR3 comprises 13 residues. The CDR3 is CASSITGYNEQFF. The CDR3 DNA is TGTGCCAGTAGTATAACGGGATACAATGAGCAGTTCTTC.

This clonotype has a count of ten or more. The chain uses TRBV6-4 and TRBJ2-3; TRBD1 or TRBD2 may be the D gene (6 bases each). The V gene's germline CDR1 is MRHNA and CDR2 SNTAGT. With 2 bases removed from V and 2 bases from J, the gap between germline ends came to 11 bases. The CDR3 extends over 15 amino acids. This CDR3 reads CASSDNGGATDTQYF. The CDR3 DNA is TGTGCCAGCAGTGACAACGGGGGCGCCACAGATACGCAGTATTTT.

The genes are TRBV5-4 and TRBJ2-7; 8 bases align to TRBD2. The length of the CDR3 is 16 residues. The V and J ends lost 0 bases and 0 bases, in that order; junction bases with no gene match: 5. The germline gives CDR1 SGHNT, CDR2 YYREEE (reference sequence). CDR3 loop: CASSLGRGESSYEQYF. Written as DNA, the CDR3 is TGTGCCAGCAGCTTGGGGCGGGGGGAGAGCTCCTACGAGCAGTACTTC.

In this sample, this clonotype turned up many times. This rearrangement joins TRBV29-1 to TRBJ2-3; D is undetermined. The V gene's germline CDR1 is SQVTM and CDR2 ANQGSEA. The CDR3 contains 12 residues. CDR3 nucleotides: TGCAGTCCGACCAGCCTCACAGATACGCAGTATTTT. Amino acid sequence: CSPTSLTDTQYF.

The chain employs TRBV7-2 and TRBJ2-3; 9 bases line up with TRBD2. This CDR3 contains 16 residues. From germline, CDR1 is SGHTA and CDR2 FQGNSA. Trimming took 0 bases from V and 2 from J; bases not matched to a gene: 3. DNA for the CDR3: TGTGCCAGCAGCTTAGCCGGGACTAGCTACACAGATACGCAGTATTTT. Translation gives CASSLAGTSYTDTQYF. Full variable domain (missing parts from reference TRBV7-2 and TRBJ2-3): GAGVSQSPSNKVTEKGKDVELRCDPISGHTALYWYRQSLGQGLEFLIYFQGNSAPDKSGLPSDRFSAERTGGSVSTLTIQRTQQEDSAVYLCASSLAGTSYTDTQYFGPGTRLTVL.

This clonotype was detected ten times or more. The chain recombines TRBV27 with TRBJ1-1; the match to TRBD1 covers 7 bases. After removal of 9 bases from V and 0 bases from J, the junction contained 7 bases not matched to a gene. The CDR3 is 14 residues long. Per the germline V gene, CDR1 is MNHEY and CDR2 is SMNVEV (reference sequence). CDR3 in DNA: TGTGCCAGAGTTTGGACAGGACTGAACACTGAAGCTTTCTTT. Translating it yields CARVWTGLNTEAFF.

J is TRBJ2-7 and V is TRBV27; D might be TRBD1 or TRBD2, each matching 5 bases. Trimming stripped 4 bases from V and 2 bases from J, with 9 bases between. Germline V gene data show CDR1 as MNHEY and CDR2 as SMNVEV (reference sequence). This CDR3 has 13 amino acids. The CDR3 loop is CASSSGAPYEQYF. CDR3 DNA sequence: TGTGCCAGCAGTTCCGGGGCACCCTACGAGCAGTACTTC.

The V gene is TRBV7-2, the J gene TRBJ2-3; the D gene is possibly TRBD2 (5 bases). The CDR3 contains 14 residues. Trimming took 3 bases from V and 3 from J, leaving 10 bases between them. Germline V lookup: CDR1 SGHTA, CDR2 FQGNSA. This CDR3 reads CASSLGAMTDTQYF. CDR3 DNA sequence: TGTGCCAGCAGCTTGGGAGCGATGACAGATACGCAGTATTTT. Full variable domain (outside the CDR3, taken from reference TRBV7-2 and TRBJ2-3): GAGVSQSPSNKVTEKGKDVELRCDPISGHTALYWYRQSLGQGLEFLIYFQGNSAPDKSGLPSDRFSAERTGGSVSTLTIQRTQQEDSAVYLCASSLGAMTDTQYFGPGTRLTVL.

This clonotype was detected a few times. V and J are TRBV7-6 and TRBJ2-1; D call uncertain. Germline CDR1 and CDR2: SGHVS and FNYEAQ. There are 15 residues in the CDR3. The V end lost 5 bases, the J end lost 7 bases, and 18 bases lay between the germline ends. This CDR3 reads CASSRASLNSNEQFF. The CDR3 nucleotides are TGTGCCAGCAGCAGGGCCAGCCTGAACTCAAATGAGCAGTTCTTC. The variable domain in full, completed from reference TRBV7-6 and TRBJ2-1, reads GAGVSQSPRYKVTKRGQDVALRCDPISGHVSLYWYRQALGQGPEFLTYFNYEAQQDKSGLPNDRFSAERPEGSISTLTIQRTEQRDSAMYRCASSRASLNSNEQFFGPGTRLTVL.

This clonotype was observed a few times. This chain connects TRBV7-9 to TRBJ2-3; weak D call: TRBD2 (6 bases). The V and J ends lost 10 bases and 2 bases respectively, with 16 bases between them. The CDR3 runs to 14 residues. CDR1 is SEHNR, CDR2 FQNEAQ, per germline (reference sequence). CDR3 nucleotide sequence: TGTGCCACTGGGGAACGGGGGAACACAGATACGCAGTATTTT. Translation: CATGERGNTDTQYF. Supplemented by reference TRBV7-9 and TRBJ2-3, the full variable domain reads DTGVSQNPRHKITKRGQNVTFRCDPISEHNRLYWYRQTLGQGPEFLTYFQNEAQLEKSRLLSDRFSAERPKGSFSTLEIQRTEQGDSAMYLCATGERGNTDTQYFGPGTRLTVL.

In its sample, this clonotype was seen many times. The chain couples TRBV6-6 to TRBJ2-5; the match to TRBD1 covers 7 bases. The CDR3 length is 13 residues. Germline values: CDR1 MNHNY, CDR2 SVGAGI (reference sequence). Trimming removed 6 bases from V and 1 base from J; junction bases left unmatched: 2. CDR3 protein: CASRGTAQETQYF. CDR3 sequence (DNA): TGTGCCAGCAGGGGGACAGCCCAAGAGACCCAGTACTTC.

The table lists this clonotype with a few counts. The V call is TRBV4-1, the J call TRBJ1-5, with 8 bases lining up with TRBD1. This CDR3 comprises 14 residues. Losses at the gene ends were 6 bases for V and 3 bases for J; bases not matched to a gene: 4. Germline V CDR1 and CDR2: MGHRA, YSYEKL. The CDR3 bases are TGCGCCAGCAGGCGGACAGGGACCAATCAGCCCCAGCATTTT. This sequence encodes CASRRTGTNQPQHF.